This is a list of T cell receptor beta chains from one sample in a study of OX40 agonist ivuxolimab in advanced cancers. Sequenced by immunoSEQ multiplex PCR; TCRdb stores in-frame clones only, minus some. This sample yields about 44,000 clones, of which less than 90% are seen a single time; more than 6% belongs to the top ten. The sample in question was CD4+ or CD8+ T cells sorted from blood, obtained in a trial of the OX40 agonist ivuxolimab. These TCRs come from an adult with an advanced solid tumor such as melanoma, head and neck, liver or kidney cancer. Each CDR3 is given with its conserved first and last residue. The D gene is left open where the match is weak. Clone sizes are given selectively: once, few, many, or a class where the clone is expanded.

CDR3 length: 14
clone size: NA
J gene: TRBJ2-7
D gene: NA
V gene: TRBV19
CDR3 protein: CASSIGSDSYEQYF
CDR3 DNA: TGTGCCAGTAGTATAGGCAGCGACTCCTACGAGCAGTACTTC

CDR3 length: 14
clone size: NA
J gene: TRBJ1-2
D gene: NA
V gene: TRBV25-1
CDR3 protein: CASSDPDGHHRYTF
CDR3 DNA: TGTGCCAGCAGTGACCCGGACGGCCACCACCGCTACACCTTC

CDR3 length: 14
clone size: NA
J gene: TRBJ1-2
D gene: NA
V gene: TRBV19
CDR3 protein: CASQPRILNYGYTF
CDR3 DNA: TGTGCCAGTCAACCCCGGATACTCAACTATGGCTACACCTTC

CDR3 length: 13
clone size: few
J gene: TRBJ2-7
D gene: NA
V gene: TRBV13
CDR3 protein: CASSLGSTYEQYF
CDR3 DNA: TGTGCCAGCAGCTTAGGCAGTACCTACGAGCAGTACTTC

CDR3 length: 15
clone size: NA
J gene: TRBJ2-2
D gene: NA
V gene: TRBV11-2
CDR3 protein: CASSGLRKNTGELFF
CDR3 DNA: TGTGCCAGCAGCGGCTTACGGAAGAACACCGGGGAGCTGTTTTTT

CDR3 length: 16
clone size: NA
J gene: TRBJ2-1
D gene: TRBD2
V gene: TRBV5-8
CDR3 protein: CASSPGLAGSYNEQFF
CDR3 DNA: TGTGCCAGCAGCCCGGGACTAGCGGGGTCCTACAATGAGCAGTTCTTC

CDR3 length: 14
clone size: NA
J gene: TRBJ2-7
D gene: NA
V gene: TRBV7-6
CDR3 protein: CASSPGTDSYEQYF
CDR3 DNA: TGTGCCAGCAGCCCCGGGACGGACTCCTACGAGCAGTACTTC

CDR3 length: 14
clone size: NA
J gene: TRBJ1-1
D gene: NA
V gene: TRBV2
CDR3 protein: CASIGDLGDTEAFF
CDR3 DNA: TGTGCCAGCATTGGGGACCTGGGGGACACTGAAGCTTTCTTT

CDR3 length: 15
clone size: few
J gene: TRBJ1-2
D gene: TRBD1
V gene: TRBV29-1
CDR3 protein: CSVEDRQGAGYGYTF
CDR3 DNA: TGCAGCGTTGAAGATCGCCAGGGGGCTGGCTATGGCTACACCTTC

CDR3 length: 16
clone size: NA
J gene: TRBJ2-1
D gene: NA
V gene: TRBV6-6
CDR3 protein: CASSFPGVLTYNEQFF
CDR3 DNA: TGTGCCAGCAGTTTCCCCGGAGTCCTCACCTACAATGAGCAGTTCTTC

CDR3 length: 17
clone size: once
J gene: TRBJ1-2
D gene: TRBD1
V gene: TRBV7-9
CDR3 protein: CASSFGTGRGEFYGYTF
CDR3 DNA: TGTGCCAGCAGCTTCGGGACAGGGAGGGGGGAATTCTATGGCTACACCTTC

CDR3 length: 16
clone size: NA
J gene: TRBJ2-6
D gene: NA
V gene: TRBV5-1
CDR3 protein: CASSFQGGSGANVLTF
CDR3 DNA: TGCGCCAGCAGCTTCCAGGGGGGCTCTGGGGCCAACGTCCTGACTTTC

CDR3 length: 17
clone size: medium-sized
J gene: TRBJ1-5
D gene: NA
V gene: TRBV2
CDR3 protein: CASSTTGGFSSNQPQHF
CDR3 DNA: TGTGCCAGCAGTACTACCGGGGGGTTTAGTAGCAATCAGCCCCAGCATTTT

CDR3 length: 10
clone size: NA
J gene: TRBJ1-2
D gene: NA
V gene: TRBV20-1
CDR3 protein: CSAPGVYYTF
CDR3 DNA: TGCAGTGCTCCCGGGGTATACTACACCTTC

CDR3 length: 16
clone size: NA
J gene: TRBJ1-4
D gene: TRBD1
V gene: TRBV5-1
CDR3 protein: CASSLSPQGGGEKLFF
CDR3 DNA: TGCGCCAGCAGCTTATCTCCCCAGGGGGGGGGTGAAAAACTGTTTTTT

CDR3 length: 12
clone size: NA
J gene: TRBJ1-1
D gene: NA
V gene: TRBV10-1
CDR3 protein: CASKGPGAEAFF
CDR3 DNA: TGCGCCAGCAAGGGACCAGGGGCTGAAGCTTTCTTT

CDR3 length: 14
clone size: NA
J gene: TRBJ2-7
D gene: NA
V gene: TRBV7-2
CDR3 protein: CASSLARDPYEQYF
CDR3 DNA: TGTGCCAGCAGCTTAGCGCGTGACCCATACGAGCAGTACTTC

CDR3 length: 12
clone size: NA
J gene: TRBJ2-1
D gene: NA
V gene: TRBV5-1
CDR3 protein: CASSLFPDEQFF
CDR3 DNA: TGCGCCAGCAGCTTGTTCCCAGATGAGCAGTTCTTC

CDR3 length: 12
clone size: NA
J gene: TRBJ2-1
D gene: NA
V gene: TRBV27
CDR3 protein: CATPDSYNEQFF
CDR3 DNA: TGTGCCACCCCGGACAGCTACAATGAGCAGTTCTTC

CDR3 length: 14
clone size: NA
J gene: TRBJ1-2
D gene: TRBD1
V gene: TRBV5-1
CDR3 protein: CASSANRGDYGYTF
CDR3 DNA: TGCGCCAGCAGCGCAAACAGGGGTGATTATGGCTACACCTTC